The rows below give T cell receptor beta chains drawn from one sample of a study of T cells in Graves' hyperthyroidism and ophthalmopathy. TCRdb processed the multiplex PCR reads anew with MiXCR; each CDR3 protein has one entry. The sample consists of some 500,000 distinct CDR3 sequences, 16% of them appearing once. The sample taken for sequencing was blood. The receptors here all came from a woman aged 25 to 39 with Graves' ophthalmopathy. The CDR3 runs from the conserved cysteine through the conserved F or W. Fields, in order: V gene, J gene, CDR3 length, CDR3 protein.

V: TRBV24-1
J: TRBJ2-5
length: 15
CDR3: CATSDFTGTQETQYF

V: TRBV4-1
J: TRBJ1-1
length: 16
CDR3: CASSQVVGNSNTEAFF

V: TRBV25-1
J: TRBJ1-3
length: 14
CDR3: CASSEQGSGNTIYF

V: TRBV14
J: TRBJ2-7
length: 13
CDR3: CASSQGQWYEQYF

V: TRBV10-3
J: TRBJ2-1
length: 15
CDR3: CAIAQVPSSYNEQFF

V: TRBV5-6
J: TRBJ2-1
length: 15
CDR3: CASSLPHGGVNEQFF

V: TRBV6-2/TRBV6-3
J: TRBJ2-3
length: 13
CDR3: CATRLAGADTQYF

V: TRBV20-1
J: TRBJ1-5
length: 14
CDR3: CSASSSGGNQPQHF

V: TRBV13
J: TRBJ2-7
length: 15
CDR3: CASSASRGGLGEQYF

V: TRBV28
J: TRBJ2-1
length: 15
CDR3: CASSQTRRSYNEQFF

V: TRBV3-1
J: TRBJ2-5
length: 16
CDR3: CASSQGGLAGRETQYF

V: TRBV20-1
J: TRBJ2-1
length: 13
CDR3: CSARDTVKNEQFF

V: TRBV18
J: TRBJ2-1
length: 18
CDR3: CVSSPPMTSGRAGGEQFF

V: TRBV5-1
J: TRBJ1-4
length: 14
CDR3: CASSLGGVPEKLFF

V: TRBV12-3/TRBV12-4
J: TRBJ1-1
length: 16
CDR3: CASSLRDRVLDTEAFF

V: TRBV28
J: TRBJ2-2
length: 14
CDR3: CASKEGRVTGELFF

V: TRBV24-1
J: TRBJ2-2
length: 11
CDR3: CATSLAGELFF

V: TRBV7-2
J: TRBJ1-4
length: 15
CDR3: CASSPWTGPSEKLFF

V: TRBV6-1
J: TRBJ2-7
length: 15
CDR3: CASSDRLAGAYEQYF

V: TRBV7-2
J: TRBJ2-7
length: 12
CDR3: CASSLGRLEQYF

V: TRBV5-5
J: TRBJ2-7
length: 12
CDR3: CASSFELYEQYF

V: TRBV20-1
J: TRBJ2-7
length: 14
CDR3: CSARVGTDSYEQYF

V: TRBV6-2/TRBV6-3
J: TRBJ2-7
length: 15
CDR3: CASSPDSGSTYEQYF

V: TRBV7-3
J: TRBJ2-1
length: 16
CDR3: CASSQQVGLGDPEQFF

V: TRBV6-1
J: TRBJ1-1
length: 14
CDR3: CASSPRDVRGKAFF

V: TRBV28
J: TRBJ2-5
length: 11
CDR3: CASSLGGTQYF

V: TRBV6-5
J: TRBJ2-7
length: 13
CDR3: CASSYGPGDEQYF

V: TRBV20-1
J: TRBJ2-1
length: 14
CDR3: CSASEGWVSNEQFF

V: TRBV20-1
J: TRBJ2-7
length: 14
CDR3: CSASSSGRASEQYF

V: TRBV6-2/TRBV6-3
J: TRBJ2-3
length: 15
CDR3: CASRDRLAIGDTQYF

V: TRBV20-1
J: TRBJ2-1
length: 15
CDR3: CSATALEDGYNEQFF

V: TRBV12-3/TRBV12-4
J: TRBJ2-5
length: 13
CDR3: CASMASVKETQYF

V: TRBV11-1
J: TRBJ2-5
length: 14
CDR3: CASSPGQGVETQYF

V: TRBV7-9
J: TRBJ2-3
length: 14
CDR3: CASKGGRVTDTQYF

V: TRBV18
J: TRBJ2-7
length: 15
CDR3: CASSLQQGAAYEQYF

V: TRBV7-2
J: TRBJ2-5
length: 18
CDR3: CASSRGASGRARGETQYF

V: TRBV27
J: TRBJ2-2
length: 17
CDR3: CASSFAQVGGRTGELFF